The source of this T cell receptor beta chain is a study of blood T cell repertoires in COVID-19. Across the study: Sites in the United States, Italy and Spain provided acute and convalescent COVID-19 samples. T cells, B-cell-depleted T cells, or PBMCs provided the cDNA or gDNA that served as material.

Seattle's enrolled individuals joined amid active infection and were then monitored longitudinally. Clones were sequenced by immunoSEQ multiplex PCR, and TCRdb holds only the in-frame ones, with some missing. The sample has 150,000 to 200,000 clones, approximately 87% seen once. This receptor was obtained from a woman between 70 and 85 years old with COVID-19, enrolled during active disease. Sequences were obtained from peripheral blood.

The CDR3 loop reads CATSRGQGEKLFF. Written as DNA, the CDR3 is TGTGCCACCAGCAGAGGACAGGGAGAAAAACTGTTTTTT. The chain uses TRBV15 and TRBJ1-4; 7 bases map to TRBD1. Trimming at V came to 1 base and at J to 8 bases, leaving 1 base not matched to a gene. Germline assignment: CDR1 LNHNV and CDR2 YYDKDF (reference sequence). The CDR3 contains 13 residues.